This T cell receptor (beta chain) appears in the sequencing data of a study of cytomegalovirus exposure and HLA in healthy donors. Study-wide points: Common viral pathogens seemed to be connected with several of the most significant clusters, according to a later analysis. According to a later analysis, donors in an Asian-associated ancestry cluster reportedly had fewer N-insertions than the approximately 670-donor mean. A later analysis showed TCR association rates differing by HLA locus, peaking at DRB1 and lowest at HLA-C.

60 Vbeta and 13 Jbeta primers were used in PCR. The data were produced by immunoSEQ multiplex PCR, yet TCRdb's version contains in-frame clones alone and is incomplete. Of over 100,000 clones detected, approximately 82% appear once; the ten largest clones hold 2% to 3%. CDR3 length equals 14 residues. Germline V gene sequence: CDR1 SSHAT, CDR2 FNYEAQ (reference sequence). On this clone: The antigen remains unidentified. The junction departs from germline at one end; a sequencing error may be responsible.

The clonotype was recovered from a man between 35 and 55 years old in good health and CMV-seronegative. The V gene is TRBV7-7, the J gene TRBJ2-3; a weak D match, TRBD2 (5 bases). Sequenced input: PBMCs. CDR3 residues: CASSQNSGTDTQYF. CDR3 in DNA: TGTGCTAGCAGCCAGAATAGCGGCACAGATACGCAGTATTTT.